One sample yielded the 32 T cell receptor beta chains listed below, sequenced in a study of neurological immune-mediated disorders. TCRdb re-derived calls from the 5' RACE reads in MiXCR, one entry per CDR3 protein. The data show around 37,000 distinct CDR3 sequences, around 10% seen once. Time point defined: technical triplicate 1. Sequenced input: PBMCs. The receptor set was obtained from a man aged 55 to 70 with HTLV-1-associated myelopathy (HAM/TSP).

To note about this clonotype: One base away lies a much larger clone, so this may be a sequencing read error. V gene TRBV14 combines with J gene TRBJ1-1, with D unclear. CDR3 size: 16 residues. Germline CDR1 SGHDN, CDR2 FVKESK. Here the CDR3 reads CASRQVGILGNTEAFF. The DNA of the CDR3 is TGTGCCAGCAGGCAAGTTGGAATCTTGGGGAACACTGAAGCTTTCTTT.

A note on this clonotype: One end of the junction varies from germline; a read error may be responsible. The CDR3 protein is CASSRTGPENNPPLHF. As DNA, the CDR3 is TGTGCCAGCAGCCGGACCGGGCCTGAGAATAATCCACCCCTCCACTTT. The chain uses TRBV5-5 and TRBJ1-6; D is uncertain. Germline V gives CDR1 SGHKS, CDR2 YYEKEE (reference sequence). This CDR3 comprises 16 residues.

In this sample, this clonotype turned up many times. This chain uses TRBV28 with TRBJ2-5; 7 bases align to TRBD1. The CDR3 covers 15 residues. Germline V gene lookup returns CDR1 MDHEN and CDR2 SYDVKM. V lost 6 bases and J lost 4; bases outside the gene matches: 11. Here the CDR3 DNA reads TGTGCCAGCAGCCCTGCTGACAGGGATGGAGAGACCCAGTACTTC. Translation gives CASSPADRDGETQYF. Full variable domain (remainder filled in from reference TRBV28 and TRBJ2-5): DVKVTQSSRYLVKRTGEKVFLECVQDMDHENMFWYRQDPGLGLRLIYFSYDVKMKEKGDIPEGYSVSREKKERFSLILESASTNQTSMYLCASSPADRDGETQYFGPGTRLLVL.

This clonotype was observed many times. The chain recombines TRBV6-1 with TRBJ2-5; 11 nucleotides agree with TRBD2. V lost 1 base and J lost 0; bases outside the gene matches: 1. This CDR3 comprises 16 residues. CDR1 MNHNS and CDR2 SASEGT come from the germline V gene. The CDR3 sequence: CASSEGLAGYQETQYF. The CDR3 nucleotides read TGTGCCAGCAGTGAAGGACTAGCGGGGTACCAAGAGACCCAGTACTTC.

This clonotype appeared many times. V is TRBV28 and J is TRBJ2-7; tentative D call: TRBD2 (7 bases). CDR1 and CDR2 (germline): MDHEN, SYDVKM. V lost 4 bases, J lost 4 bases, and 14 bases lay in between. The CDR3 sequence is 14 residues long. DNA for the CDR3: TGTGCCAGCAGTTATGGAGGGGGACTATACGAGCAGTACTTC. As protein: CASSYGGGLYEQYF.

This clonotype was counted at least ten times. This chain joins TRBV7-9 and TRBJ2-7; possibly TRBD1 for D (6 bases). The germline V gene has CDR1 SEHNR and CDR2 FQNEAQ (reference sequence). V lost 2 bases to trimming and J lost 3 bases, with 17 bases between them. This CDR3 comprises 16 residues. The CDR3 coding sequence is TGTGCCAGCAGCTTAAGCAGGGGTTTCGGAGTCTACGAGCAGTACTTC. It is translated as CASSLSRGFGVYEQYF.

V usage is TRBV5-1 and J usage is TRBJ2-5; 8 bases line up with TRBD1. Germline V gene sequence: CDR1 SGHRS, CDR2 YFSETQ. J lost 3 bases, V lost 4 bases, and 8 bases had no gene match. This CDR3 contains 15 residues. In DNA form, the CDR3 reads TGCGCCAGCAGCACCCAGGGGGCAGGAGAAGAGACCCAGTACTTC. Translated, it gives CASSTQGAGEETQYF.

This clonotype occurred many times. J is TRBJ1-4 and V is TRBV5-1; perhaps TRBD1 as D (6 bases). V was shortened by 7 bases and J by 7 bases, with 20 bases between the two germline ends. The CDR3 has 15 residues. Per germline, CDR1 SGHRS and CDR2 YFSETQ. CDR3 sequence: CASGQQGGGGEKLFF. Written as DNA, the CDR3 is TGCGCCAGCGGCCAACAGGGCGGGGGAGGTGAAAAACTGTTTTTT.

This clonotype was observed at least ten times. This chain's CDR3 is CASSTGVDNEQFF. Written as DNA, the CDR3 is TGTGCCAGCAGTACAGGGGTTGACAATGAGCAGTTCTTC. The rearrangement uses TRBV6-5 and TRBJ2-1; 7 bases map to TRBD1. The V gene's germline CDR1 is MNHEY and CDR2 SVGAGI. The CDR3 runs 13 residues. Trimming at V came to 5 bases and at J to 5 bases, leaving 3 bases not matched to a gene.

This clonotype was detected ten times or more. The V call is TRBV5-1, the J call TRBJ1-4, with 7 bases lining up with TRBD1. Germline V lookup: CDR1 SGHRS, CDR2 YFSETQ. The CDR3 is 18 residues long. Trimming removed 0 bases from V and 0 bases from J; junction bases left unmatched: 8. The CDR3 loop is CASSLGNRGIATNEKLFF. The CDR3 region has the DNA TGCGCCAGCAGCTTGGGTAACAGGGGTATCGCAACTAATGAAAAACTGTTTTTT.

The chain carries TRBV28 and TRBJ2-3, with D possibly being TRBD2 (5 bases). This CDR3 has 14 residues. Germline V gene sequence: CDR1 MDHEN, CDR2 SYDVKM. Trimming took 3 bases from V and 2 from J, leaving 9 bases between them. The CDR3 DNA is TGTGCCAGCAGTTTGAGGAGGTTCACAGATACGCAGTATTTT. Encoded protein: CASSLRRFTDTQYF.

The gene calls are TRBV20-1 and TRBJ2-3; possibly TRBD2 for D (6 bases). Germline assignment: CDR1 DFQATT and CDR2 SNEGSKA (reference sequence). The CDR3 length is 13 residues. V dropped 0 bases and J dropped 4 bases, with 8 bases sitting between them. The DNA of the CDR3 is TGCAGTGCTAGAGATAGCGGCGCAGATACGCAGTATTTT. It is translated as CSARDSGADTQYF.

The CDR3 spells CSVVSGFPGELFF. For the CDR3, the DNA is TGCAGCGTTGTGTCTGGTTTTCCCGGGGAGCTGTTTTTT. J is TRBJ2-2 and V is TRBV29-1; D call uncertain. Germline values: CDR1 SQVTM, CDR2 ANQGSEA. The germline V and J ends were trimmed by 4 bases and 6 bases, with 12 bases remaining between them. The CDR3 extends over 13 amino acids.

This clonotype was found many times. V gene TRBV27 combines with J gene TRBJ1-1; a possible D gene is TRBD1 (5 bases). V was shortened by 8 bases and J by 1 base, with 17 bases between the two germline ends. The length of the CDR3 is 15 residues. Germline values: CDR1 MNHEY, CDR2 SMNVEV (reference sequence). CDR3 amino acids: CASGGLGRRNTEAFF. The CDR3 DNA reads as TGTGCCAGCGGGGGTCTCGGCCGGCGGAACACTGAAGCTTTCTTT.

This clonotype was observed at least ten times. The J gene is TRBJ2-1, the V gene TRBV20-1, with unresolved D. This CDR3 has 15 amino acids. Germline CDR1 and CDR2: DFQATT and SNEGSKA (reference sequence). Trimming left V 1 base short and J 3 bases short, with 13 bases between. In nucleotides, the CDR3 is TGCAGTGCTAGAGCCCCACCTTCTCTCTACAATGAGCAGTTCTTC. Amino acid sequence: CSARAPPSLYNEQFF.

The chain links TRBV5-1 to TRBJ2-1; D might be TRBD2 (6 bases). V shed 0 bases and J shed 7 bases, with 14 bases lying between them. The CDR3 runs 15 residues. The germline V gene has CDR1 SGHRS and CDR2 YFSETQ. CDR3 region: CASSLGASAGNEQFF. The DNA of the CDR3 is TGCGCCAGCAGCTTGGGGGCCTCCGCGGGGAATGAGCAGTTCTTC.

This clonotype was detected many times. At one end, the junction sequence differs from germline, possibly due to a read error. The V and J genes are TRBV15 and TRBJ2-7; tentative D call: TRBD2 (5 bases). This CDR3 is built from 13 residues. In germline, CDR1 is LNHNV, CDR2 YYDKDF (reference sequence). The chain's CDR3 is CATGTRTSHEQYF. CDR3 nucleotides: TGTGCCACGGGAACTAGGACCTCCCACGAGCAGTACTTC.

This clonotype has ten or more counts. V and J are TRBV6-2 or TRBV6-3 and TRBJ2-6; 7 nucleotides line up with TRBD1. With 9 bases clipped from V and 0 bases from J, the junction kept 8 bases outside the gene matches. Germline values: CDR1 MNHEY, CDR2 SVGEGT. There are 16 residues in the CDR3. The CDR3 is CASHPRGYSGANVLTF. Here the CDR3 DNA reads TGTGCCAGTCACCCCAGGGGGTACTCTGGGGCCAACGTCCTGACTTTC.

With respect to this clonotype: An end of the junction differs from the germline gene, which may be a read error. The gene calls are TRBV15 and TRBJ2-3; D is possibly TRBD1 or TRBD2 (5 bases each). CDR1 is LNHNV and CDR2 is YYDKDF in the germline V gene (reference sequence). The CDR3 is made up of 16 amino acids. The CDR3 loop is CSTSRGHLADTDTQYF. The CDR3 bases are TGTTCCACCAGCAGAGGACACCTAGCCGACACAGATACGCAATATTTT.

In its sample, this clonotype was seen many times. The chain employs TRBV21-1 and TRBJ2-5; the tabulated D call, TRBD1, remains unverified against the DNA. TRBV21-1 is described as a pseudogene. CDR3 length equals 17 residues. DNA for the CDR3: TGTGCCAGCAGCAACATTGTCCCTGGACAAAACAAAGAGACCCAGTACTTC. Translation gives CASSNIVPGQNKETQYF.

This clonotype was seen at least ten times. The genes are TRBV7-2 and TRBJ1-6; D is unclear. Trimming removed 5 bases at V and 10 bases at J, with 18 bases between. This CDR3 region has 15 residues. CDR1 is SGHTA and CDR2 is FQGNSA in the germline V gene. The CDR3 loop is CASSTLESLGSPLHF. The CDR3 DNA reads as TGTGCCAGCAGCACCCTCGAAAGTCTCGGATCACCCCTCCACTTT.

At least ten counts were recorded for this clonotype. V and J are TRBV2 and TRBJ2-1; 13 bases align to TRBD2. Germline V gives CDR1 SNHLY, CDR2 FYNNEI. The CDR3 extends over 16 amino acids. The V segment lost 6 bases and the J segment 8 bases; nucleotides outside the gene matches: 10. The CDR3 sequence: CASRVTSGRRSDEQFF. The DNA for the CDR3 is TGTGCCAGCAGAGTGACTAGCGGGAGGAGAAGCGATGAGCAGTTCTTC.

This clonotype was seen many times. This chain connects TRBV6-5 to TRBJ2-1; no firm D call. Germline V lookup: CDR1 MNHEY, CDR2 SVGAGI. Trimming shortened V by 5 bases and J by 0 bases, and 17 bases separated the two germline ends. CDR3 size: 17 residues. In nucleotides, the CDR3 is TGTGCCAGCAGTACTCAACTCCCTCCGAGCTCCTACAATGAGCAGTTCTTC. It yields the protein CASSTQLPPSSYNEQFF.

This clonotype was recorded at least ten times. This rearrangement joins TRBV7-2 to TRBJ2-7; maybe TRBD1 (6 bases). CDR3 length: 14 residues. From germline, CDR1 is SGHTA and CDR2 FQGNSA. The V end was cut by 3 bases, the J end by 1 base, with 10 bases between. The CDR3 DNA sequence: TGTGCCAGCAGCTTCCGGGACACTTCCTACGAGCAGTACTTC. Translation gives CASSFRDTSYEQYF.

This clonotype is termed medium-sized (0.01 to 0.1%). The J gene is TRBJ1-1, the V gene TRBV10-3, with TRBD1 matching 10 bases. The CDR3 runs to 15 residues. From germline, CDR1 is ENHRY and CDR2 SYGVKD. The junction had 6 bases not matched to a gene; V was cut back by 3 bases and J by 5 bases. Here the CDR3 DNA reads TGTGCCATCAGTGACCCGACAGGGGGCTTGACTGAAGCTTTCTTT. Its translation: CAISDPTGGLTEAFF.

The sample holds many counts of this clonotype. CDR3 amino acids: CASSSHSGNEKLFF. CDR3 coding DNA: TGTGCCAGCAGTTCCCATTCCGGAAATGAAAAACTGTTTTTT. The chain uses TRBV25-1 and TRBJ1-4; D gene unclear. The germline V gene has CDR1 MGHDK and CDR2 SYGVNS. The CDR3 is 14 amino acids. V shed 5 bases and J shed 5 bases, with 12 bases lying between them.

This clonotype occurred many times. The rearrangement joins TRBV6-5 to TRBJ2-6; D perhaps matches TRBD1 (6 bases). The CDR3 totals 14 residues. The V gene's germline CDR1 is MNHEY and CDR2 SVGAGI. Trimming shortened V by 6 bases and J by 2 bases, and 8 bases separated the two germline ends. CDR3 DNA: TGTGCCAGCAGAACAGGGACTGGGGCCAACGTCCTGACTTTC. It codes for CASRTGTGANVLTF.

A note on this clonotype: Possible read error: a much larger clone is one base away. This rearrangement joins TRBV29-1 to TRBJ1-5; D is unresolved. The CDR3 loop spans 12 amino acids. CDR1 is SQVTM, CDR2 ANQGSEA, per germline. Trimming removed 6 bases at V and 1 base at J, with 7 bases between. The chain's CDR3 is CSVVDSNQPQHF. Written as DNA, the CDR3 is TGCAGCGTGGTGGACAGCAATCAGCCCCAGCATTTT.

This clonotype was counted ten times or more. The V gene is TRBV12-3 or TRBV12-4, the J gene TRBJ1-1; D unclear. The CDR3 sequence is 11 residues long. The V and J ends lost 3 bases and 4 bases respectively, with 3 bases between them. In nucleotides, the CDR3 is TGTGCCAGCAGTTTCGGCACTGAAGCTTTCTTT. Translation gives CASSFGTEAFF.

This clonotype was observed at least ten times. The CDR3 DNA sequence: TGTGCCAGCAGCGTAGGGACAATTAACACCGGGGAGCTGTTTTTT. Translating it yields CASSVGTINTGELFF. V gene TRBV9 combines with J gene TRBJ2-2, with D maybe TRBD1 (5 bases). CDR3 length equals 15 residues. From germline, CDR1 is SGDLS and CDR2 YYNGEE. V was trimmed by 0 bases and J by 2 bases, leaving 8 bases between them.

This clonotype was detected ten times or more. The chain links TRBV28 to TRBJ1-1, with a possible D match to TRBD1 (5 bases). Trimming took off 3 bases at V and 0 bases at J, with 8 bases between the two ends. Germline V gene sequence: CDR1 MDHEN, CDR2 SYDVKM. The CDR3 extends over 14 amino acids. The DNA for the CDR3 is TGTGCCAGCAGTTTGAGACAGTTGAACACTGAAGCTTTCTTT. Translation: CASSLRQLNTEAFF. The full variable domain, its missing parts supplied by reference TRBV28 and TRBJ1-1, is DVKVTQSSRYLVKRTGEKVFLECVQDMDHENMFWYRQDPGLGLRLIYFSYDVKMKEKGDIPEGYSVSREKKERFSLILESASTNQTSMYLCASSLRQLNTEAFFGQGTRLTVV.

In its sample, this clonotype was seen many times. The chain uses TRBV5-1 and TRBJ2-1; the D gene is possibly TRBD2 (6 bases). V was cut by 2 bases and J by 7 bases, with 13 bases left in between. Germline lookup yields CDR1 SGHRS and CDR2 YFSETQ. The CDR3 has 14 residues. The chain's CDR3 is CASSFDGGTNEQFF. In DNA form, the CDR3 reads TGCGCCAGCAGCTTTGATGGGGGGACGAATGAGCAGTTCTTC.